A single sample gave rise to the 30 T cell receptor beta chains below, sequenced in a study of blood T cell repertoires in COVID-19. TCRdb's table, derived via immunoSEQ multiplex PCR, lists solely in-frame clones and lacks some. The sample holds some 200,000 clones, approximately 80% seen once. The material sequenced was peripheral blood. These receptors all come from a woman aged 55-69 years who had recovered from COVID-19.

The chain links TRBV30 to TRBJ2-7; TRBD1 matches 8 bases. This CDR3 region has 14 residues. V lost 6 bases to trimming and J lost 3 bases; unmatched junction nucleotides: 10. The V gene's germline CDR1 is GTSNPN and CDR2 SVGIG (reference sequence). The CDR3 sequence: CACEDRVRHYEQYF. CDR3 coding DNA: TGTGCCTGCGAGGACAGGGTCCGCCACTACGAGCAGTACTTC. The whole variable domain, remainder taken from reference TRBV30 and TRBJ2-7, is SQTIHQWPATLVQPVGSPLSLECTVEGTSNPNLYWYRQAAGRGLQLLFYSVGIGQISSEVPQNLSASRPQDRQFILSSKKLLLSDSGFYLCACEDRVRHYEQYFGPGTRLTVT.

This clone was detected once. The rearrangement links TRBV5-4 to TRBJ2-1; D perhaps matches TRBD1 (7 bases). The ends were cut back, 6 bases at V and 7 bases at J, with 11 bases in the middle. The CDR3 totals 12 residues. Per the germline V gene, CDR1 is SGHNT and CDR2 is YYREEE (reference sequence). Here the CDR3 reads CASTGGRNEQFF. The CDR3 coding sequence is TGTGCCAGCACAGGGGGGCGGAATGAGCAGTTCTTC.

This chain connects TRBV4-2 to TRBJ1-2; 8 bases are a match to TRBD1. With V trimmed by 0 bases and J by 8 bases, 8 bases remained unmatched. The CDR3 has 15 amino acids. Germline assignment: CDR1 LGHNA and CDR2 YNFKEQ. The CDR3 sequence is CASSQDRGQVSGYTF. The CDR3 coding sequence is TGTGCCAGCAGCCAAGATAGGGGACAGGTCTCAGGCTACACCTTC.

The chain links TRBV11-2 to TRBJ1-6; 7 bases match TRBD1. The length of the CDR3 is 14 residues. The J segment lost 9 bases and the V segment lost 5 bases, leaving 7 bases of the junction unmatched. Germline-derived CDR1 and CDR2 are SGHAT and FQNNGV. The CDR3 protein is CASSRQGSGSPLHF. CDR3 sequence (DNA): TGTGCCAGCAGCAGACAGGGTTCCGGTTCACCCCTCCACTTT.

This rearrangement joins TRBV7-2 to TRBJ2-5, with D tentatively TRBD2 (6 bases). CDR3 size: 13 residues. Trimming shortened V by 4 bases and J by 4 bases, and 10 bases separated the two germline ends. Per germline, CDR1 SGHTA and CDR2 FQGNSA. DNA for the CDR3: TGTGCCAGCAGCTCGGGACTTATAGAGACCCAGTACTTC. This translates into CASSSGLIETQYF.

The CDR3 region has the DNA TGTGCCAGCAGCCCCCCCGGGGACAGGGCCTATGGCTACACCTTC. Translating gives CASSPPGDRAYGYTF. The gene calls are TRBV7-9 and TRBJ1-2, with 9 bases lining up with TRBD1. Germline-derived CDR1 and CDR2 are SEHNR and FQNEAQ (reference sequence). This CDR3 comprises 15 residues. V lost 5 bases to trimming and J lost 4 bases; unmatched junction nucleotides: 8.

The chain uses TRBV4-3 and TRBJ1-1; D is perhaps TRBD1 (6 bases). CDR3 size: 14 residues. Germline V lookup: CDR1 LGHNA, CDR2 YSLEER. Trimming left V 2 bases short and J 4 bases short, with 11 bases between. The CDR3: CASSQQTGSTEAFF. CDR3 bases: TGCGCCAGCAGCCAACAAACAGGGTCCACTGAAGCTTTCTTT.

Concerning this clone: Other DNA sequences in the same sample also yield this CDR3. The V and J genes are TRBV18 and TRBJ2-7; TRBD2 is a possible D gene (5 bases). The CDR3 contains 13 residues. Germline CDR1 KGHSH, CDR2 LQKENI. Trimming removed 0 bases at V and 4 bases at J, with 7 bases between. Here the CDR3 reads CASSPPGGYEQYF. The CDR3 region has the DNA TGTGCCAGCTCACCACCGGGCGGGTACGAGCAGTACTTC.

V and J are TRBV10-3 and TRBJ1-2, with D unresolved. Trimming took 5 bases from V and 9 from J, leaving 16 bases between them. CDR1 is ENHRY and CDR2 is SYGVKD in the germline V gene. CDR3 length equals 13 residues. In DNA, the CDR3 is TGTGCCATCAGTCTGGATGGCAGCGGTCGCTACACCTTC. Its protein product is CAISLDGSGRYTF.

The V call is TRBV18, the J call TRBJ1-1; the D is unclear. Between the trimmed V and J ends, which lost 0 bases and 1 base, there was a span of 12 bases. Germline V lookup: CDR1 KGHSH, CDR2 LQKENI. This CDR3 is built from 16 residues. For the CDR3, the DNA is TGTGCCAGCTCACCACCACGGGGAGTGGGGAACACTGAAGCTTTCTTT. This sequence encodes CASSPPRGVGNTEAFF.

The chain combines TRBV18 with TRBJ2-7; 9 nucleotides agree with TRBD2. This CDR3 region has 16 residues. Germline CDR1 reads KGHSH; CDR2 reads LQKENI. V was pared by 1 base and J by 6 bases, with 10 bases of the junction left unmatched. DNA of the CDR3: TGTGCCAGCTCACCACGGGTAGCGGGGGCTCGGGTCGAGCAGTACTTC. It specifies CASSPRVAGARVEQYF. The whole variable domain, remainder taken from reference TRBV18 and TRBJ2-7, is NAGVMQNPRHLVRRRGQEARLRCSPMKGHSHVYWYRQLPEEGLKFMVYLQKENIIDESGMPKERFSAEFPKEGPSILRIQQVVRGDSAAYFCASSPRVAGARVEQYFGPGTRLTVT.

The chain joins TRBV5-1 to TRBJ1-1, with 8 bases matching TRBD1. Per germline, CDR1 SGHRS and CDR2 YFSETQ. Trimming removed 4 bases from V and 8 bases from J; junction bases left unmatched: 7. This CDR3 is built from 13 residues. In DNA form, the CDR3 reads TGCGCCAGCAGCCCGTCGGACAGGGAGGAAGCTTTCTTT. Residues: CASSPSDREEAFF. Combining the CDR3 with reference TRBV5-1 and TRBJ1-1 gives the whole variable domain KAGVTQTPRYLIKTRGQQVTLSCSPISGHRSVSWYQQTPGQGLQFLFEYFSETQRNKGNFPGRFSGRQFSNSRSEMNVSTLELGDSALYLCASSPSDREEAFFGQGTRLTVV.

The J gene is TRBJ1-3, the V gene TRBV6-6; 8 bases match TRBD1. The CDR3 runs 16 residues. CDR1 and CDR2 from the germline V gene are MNHNY and SVGAGI (reference sequence). The V segment lost 2 bases and the J segment 3 bases; nucleotides outside the gene matches: 6. In DNA, the CDR3 is TGTGCCAGCAGTTACCCGCCTGGGACAGGTGGAAACACCATATATTTT. This sequence encodes CASSYPPGTGGNTIYF.

The chain is built from TRBV4-1 and TRBJ1-2; 12 bases fit TRBD1. This CDR3 is built from 16 residues. V dropped 5 bases and J dropped 5; count of bases not matched to a gene: 9. Germline V gene sequence: CDR1 MGHRA, CDR2 YSYEKL. The CDR3 DNA follows: TGCGCCAGCAGCGAAGCGGGGACAGGGGGCTATTATGGCTACACCTTC. This translates into CASSEAGTGGYYGYTF.

The sample holds one count of this clone. The chain couples TRBV7-2 to TRBJ2-3; 8 bases match TRBD2. Germline lookup yields CDR1 SGHTA and CDR2 FQGNSA. V lost 5 bases and J lost 2; bases outside the gene matches: 12. This CDR3 has 17 amino acids. DNA for the CDR3: TGTGCCAGCAGCGCCGGACTAGCCCTACAGCACACAGATACGCAGTATTTT. It encodes CASSAGLALQHTDTQYF.

This clone occurred many times. V and J are TRBV25-1 and TRBJ1-2; 7 bases are a match to TRBD1. The CDR3 extends over 14 amino acids. Trimming cost V 3 bases and J 8 bases; bases outside gene matches: 9. Germline-derived CDR1 and CDR2 are MGHDK and SYGVNS. The CDR3: CASSDTGALEGYTF. The CDR3 DNA is TGTGCCAGCAGTGATACAGGGGCCCTAGAGGGCTACACCTTC.

This clone was recorded only once. The rearrangement links TRBV3-1 (or the pseudogene TRBV3-2) to TRBJ2-1; tentatively, D is TRBD2 (6 bases). Deletions cut 0 bases from V and 4 bases from J, with 13 bases between. The CDR3 is made up of 16 amino acids. Germline values: CDR1 LGHDT, CDR2 YNNKEL (reference sequence). CDR3 sequence reads: CASSQDGRTLYNEQFF. CDR3 DNA sequence: TGTGCCAGCAGCCAAGATGGGAGGACACTATACAATGAGCAGTTCTTC.

CDR3 nucleotide sequence: TGTGCCAGCAGCCATGACAGCTATGGCTACACCTTC. Its protein is CASSHDSYGYTF. The chain has TRBV3-1 (or the pseudogene TRBV3-2) and TRBJ1-2; D is perhaps TRBD1 (5 bases). CDR3 length equals 12 residues. The V and J ends lost 3 bases and 4 bases respectively, with 6 bases between them. The germline V gene has CDR1 LGHDT and CDR2 YNNKEL (reference sequence).

This chain connects TRBV7-2 to TRBJ1-1, with 7 bases that match TRBD1. The CDR3 runs 15 residues. Trimming removed 5 bases from V and 1 base from J; junction bases left unmatched: 7. Germline CDR1 is SGHTA and CDR2 is FQGNSA. CDR3 sequence reads: CASSRQGGGNTEAFF. CDR3 sequence (DNA): TGTGCCAGCAGCAGACAGGGAGGTGGGAACACTGAAGCTTTCTTT.

This clone is a singleton in its sample. V gene TRBV9 combines with J gene TRBJ1-4; 8 positions agree with TRBD1. The V gene's germline CDR1 is SGDLS and CDR2 YYNGEE. The CDR3 length is 17 residues. The J segment lost 0 bases and the V segment lost 0 bases, leaving 4 bases of the junction unmatched. CDR3 sequence reads: CASSVGDRFATNEKLFF. In DNA, the CDR3 is TGTGCCAGCAGCGTAGGGGACAGGTTCGCAACTAATGAAAAACTGTTTTTT.

This chain links TRBV5-1 with TRBJ2-7; perhaps TRBD1 as D (5 bases). The V gene's germline CDR1 is SGHRS and CDR2 YFSETQ. Trimming removed 5 bases at V and 1 base at J, with 16 bases between. This CDR3 has 15 residues. As DNA, the CDR3 is TGCGCCAGCAGTCCAGCAGCACAGGCTTCCTACGAGCAGTACTTC. Its translation is CASSPAAQASYEQYF.

This chain joins TRBV7-2 and TRBJ1-6; D is ambiguous. Germline loops: CDR1 SGHTA, CDR2 FQGNSA. There are 16 residues in the CDR3. V was pared by 6 bases and J by 6 bases, with 18 bases between. The CDR3 spells CASRPKPGVLNSPLHF. The CDR3 coding sequence is TGTGCCAGCAGACCCAAACCCGGGGTCCTTAATTCACCCCTCCACTTT.

This chain links TRBV7-8 with TRBJ2-7, with 13 positions matching TRBD2. This CDR3 contains 16 residues. The germline V gene encodes CDR1 SGHVS and CDR2 FQNEAQ. With V trimmed by 5 bases and J by 6 bases, 10 bases remained unmatched. CDR3 loop: CASSIGTSGAGGEQYF. In DNA, the CDR3 is TGTGCCAGCAGCATCGGGACTAGCGGGGCGGGGGGCGAGCAGTACTTC.

The chain joins TRBV27 to TRBJ2-1; possible D gene TRBD1, 5 bases. Deletions cut 3 bases from V and 7 bases from J, with 13 bases between. The CDR3 sequence is 14 residues long. The germline CDR1 and CDR2 sequences are MNHEY and SMNVEV (reference sequence). This CDR3 is CASSFFTRGNEQFF. The CDR3 DNA sequence: TGTGCCAGCAGTTTCTTTACAAGGGGTAATGAGCAGTTCTTC.

The chain is built from TRBV6-2 or TRBV6-3 and TRBJ1-1; D uncertain. In germline, CDR1 is MNHEY, CDR2 SVGEGT. This CDR3 region has 15 residues. V was clipped by 2 bases and J by 5 bases, with 15 bases between them. The CDR3 DNA follows: TGTGCCAGCAGTTACACCGGGGAAGGGCGAACTGAAGCTTTCTTT. Its translation is CASSYTGEGRTEAFF.

V is TRBV5-8 and J is TRBJ1-2, with unresolved D. The CDR3 spans 13 residues. Germline V gene lookup returns CDR1 SGHTS and CDR2 YDEGEE. V lost 0 bases, J lost 8 bases, and 11 bases lay in between. The CDR3 DNA reads as TGTGCCAGCAGCTTGGGACTCCCTGAAGGCTACACCTTC. Translation gives CASSLGLPEGYTF.

The V call is TRBV19, the J call TRBJ1-6; D uncertain. The germline CDR1 and CDR2 sequences are LNHDA and SQIVND (reference sequence). With 8 bases removed from V and 0 bases from J, the gap between germline ends came to 11 bases. The CDR3 runs to 15 residues. The CDR3 protein is CASREVSSYNSPLHF. In nucleotides, the CDR3 is TGTGCCAGTCGCGAGGTTAGCTCCTATAATTCACCCCTCCACTTT.

The chain carries TRBV12-3 or TRBV12-4 and TRBJ1-2; TRBD1 matches at 10 bases. CDR3 length: 13 residues. The junction had 0 bases not matched to a gene; V was cut back by 6 bases and J by 2 bases. The CDR3 bases are TGTGCCAGCAGGGACAGGGGGAACTATGGCTACACCTTC. Its translation: CASRDRGNYGYTF.

V is TRBV7-2 and J is TRBJ2-1; 7 bases match TRBD2. The ends lost 6 bases at V and 10 bases at J; junction bases unmatched: 9. Germline V CDR1 and CDR2: SGHTA, FQGNSA. The CDR3 has 13 residues. This CDR3 is CASRPGTTREQFF. The DNA of the CDR3 is TGTGCCAGCAGACCCGGGACTACTCGAGAGCAGTTCTTC.

V and J are TRBV10-2 and TRBJ1-2; D is ambiguous. With 0 bases removed from V and 5 bases from J, the gap between germline ends came to 10 bases. Germline CDR1 and CDR2: WSHSY and SAAADI. The length of the CDR3 is 14 residues. CDR3 in amino acids: CASSESIRFYGYTF. Written as DNA, the CDR3 is TGCGCCAGCAGTGAGTCGATTAGATTTTATGGCTACACCTTC.